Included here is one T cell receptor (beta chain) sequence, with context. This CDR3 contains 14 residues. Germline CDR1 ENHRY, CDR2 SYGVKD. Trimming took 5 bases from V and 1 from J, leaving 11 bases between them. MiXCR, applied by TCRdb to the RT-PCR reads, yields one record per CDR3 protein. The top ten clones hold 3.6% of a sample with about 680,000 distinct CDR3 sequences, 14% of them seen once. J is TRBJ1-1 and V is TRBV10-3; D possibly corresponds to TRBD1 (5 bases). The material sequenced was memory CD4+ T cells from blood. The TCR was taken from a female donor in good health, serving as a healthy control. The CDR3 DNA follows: TGTGCCATCAGTCGACAGCGAGAGAACACTGAAGCTTTCTTT. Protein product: CAISRQRENTEAFF.